This passage covers 13 T cell receptor beta chains from one sample sequenced in a study of CXCR3-negative and CXCR3-positive naive CD8 T cells. Preparation of TRB cDNA libraries relied on 5' RACE carrying UMI labels. Following a re-call of the 5' RACE reads, TCRdb has one entry per CDR3 protein and lacks DNA. The ten top clones account for roughly 15%, within a sample of 30,000 to 40,000 distinct CDR3 sequences. The sequenced sample was memory CD8+ T cells from blood. The receptors come from a human donor in good health. Some clones in this sample may be carry-over from other donors' samples.

The genes are TRBV15 and TRBJ2-7; TCRdb proposes TRBD2, but this gene call is untestable without DNA. CDR1 and CDR2 from the germline V gene are LNHNV and YYDKDF (reference sequence). The CDR3 totals 15 residues. CDR3 region: CATSREPAGGYEQYF.

Here the CDR3 reads CASSLNGAEGYTF. The chain links TRBV4-1 to TRBJ1-2; there is no DNA to check the TCRdb D call of TRBD1. Germline CDR1 reads MGHRA; CDR2 reads YSYEKL. This CDR3 has 13 residues.

J is TRBJ2-7 and V is TRBV4-3; TCRdb returns TRBD2, unconfirmable since there is no DNA. Germline V gives CDR1 LGHNA, CDR2 YSLEER. The length of the CDR3 is 15 residues. The chain's CDR3 is CASSQEWLANYEQYF.

This CDR3 is CASSYPPTYEQYF. The rearrangement links TRBV6-2 or TRBV6-3 to TRBJ2-7; absent DNA, TCRdb's TRBD1 call cannot be checked. The germline V gene encodes CDR1 MNHEY and CDR2 SVGEGT. The CDR3 sequence is 13 residues long.

The chain combines TRBV6-2 or TRBV6-3 with TRBJ2-4; with no DNA, the TCRdb D assignment of TRBD1 cannot be verified. The CDR3 totals 14 residues. CDR1 MNHEY and CDR2 SVGEGT come from the germline V gene. The CDR3 sequence: CASSPWGAANIQYF.

The J gene is TRBJ1-2, the V gene TRBV20-1; TCRdb reports TRBD1, a call that lacks DNA to check it against. The CDR3 length is 15 residues. Germline V gene lookup returns CDR1 DFQATT and CDR2 SNEGSKA (reference sequence). The CDR3: CSAHSGTGGAYGYTF.

The chain joins TRBV7-8 to TRBJ1-5; lacking DNA, the TRBD1 call made by TCRdb goes unchecked. This CDR3 region has 15 residues. Germline assignment: CDR1 SGHVS and CDR2 FQNEAQ. The CDR3 is CASSLALGLGEPQHF.

J is TRBJ2-5 and V is TRBV11-3; there is no DNA to check the TCRdb D call of TRBD1. The germline V gene has CDR1 SGHNT and CDR2 YENEEA. The CDR3 runs 15 residues. The CDR3 sequence: CASSPGGAEEETQYF.

The rearrangement joins TRBV27 to TRBJ2-1; no DNA is available, so the TRBD2 call from TCRdb remains unchecked. In germline, CDR1 is MNHEY, CDR2 SMNVEV (reference sequence). This CDR3 spans 13 amino acids. This chain's CDR3 is CASGLAEYNEQFF.

CDR3 sequence: CASRPGLAGYNEQFF. The chain recombines TRBV9 with TRBJ2-1; TCRdb outputs TRBD2, but without DNA this stays unchecked. Germline CDR1 is SGDLS and CDR2 is YYNGEE. There are 15 residues in the CDR3. The full variable domain, with the rest looked up from reference TRBV9 and TRBJ2-1, is DSGVTQTPKHLITATGQRVTLRCSPRSGDLSVYWYQQSLDQGLQFLIQYYNGEERAKGNILERFSAQQFPDLHSELNLSSLELGDSALYFCASRPGLAGYNEQFFGPGTRLTVL.

Measured by frequency, this clonotype is medium-sized. This chain uses TRBV6-4 with TRBJ1-1. The CDR3 totals 13 residues. Germline V lookup: CDR1 MRHNA, CDR2 SNTAGT. CDR3 loop: CASSDGENTEAFF.

The chain links TRBV11-3 to TRBJ2-7; TCRdb picks TRBD2, but there is no DNA to check that call. Germline V gene lookup returns CDR1 SGHNT and CDR2 YENEEA. The CDR3 runs 15 residues. The CDR3 loop reads CASSLGLAGEREQYF. The full variable domain, in which reference TRBV11-3 and TRBJ2-7 provide the parts outside the CDR3, is EAGVVQSPRYKIIEKKQPVAFWCNPISGHNTLYWYLQNLGQGPELLIRYENEEAVDDSQLPKDRFSAERLKGVDSTLKIQPAELGDSAVYLCASSLGLAGEREQYFGPGTRLTVT.

The chain carries TRBV28 and TRBJ2-7; checking the TCRdb D call of TRBD1 is not possible without DNA. This CDR3 spans 15 amino acids. Looked up from germline, CDR1 is MDHEN and CDR2 is SYDVKM. The CDR3 here is CASSFPGDSSYEQYF.